This TCR beta chain is from a study of blood T cell repertoires in COVID-19. Repertoires were generated with immunoSEQ multiplex PCR, while TCRdb's copy carries only in-frame clones and drops some. The sample shows about 220,000 clones, 75% to 90% of them seen only once. The V and J ends lost 4 bases and 4 bases respectively, with 7 bases between them. The CDR3 is made up of 12 amino acids. This sequence originates from a woman under 30 in a cohort exposed to, infected with or recovered from COVID-19 (not recorded which). The V and J genes are TRBV12-3 or TRBV12-4 and TRBJ1-2; TRBD1 might be the D (6 bases). The sample consisted of PBMCs or T cells enriched from blood (not recorded which). The CDR3 here is CASSYRVYGYTF. CDR3 sequence (DNA): TGTGCCAGCAGTTACAGGGTCTATGGCTACACCTTC.